A selection of T cell receptor beta chains follows, all from one sample in a study of blood T cell repertoires in COVID-19. Produced via immunoSEQ multiplex PCR; TCRdb's table is partial and in-frame only. The table has about 100,000 clones, approximately 91% seen once. The material sequenced was peripheral blood. These receptors originate from a human donor in a cohort sampled during active COVID-19. The conserved cysteine and the conserved F or W are not part of the CDR3 here. The order of the fields is J gene, V gene, D gene, CDR3 protein. A D gene is named only where the DNA matches it firmly.

>TRBJ2-7|TRBV5-1|NA
ASSSFGGRSVEQY
>TRBJ2-1|TRBV10-2|TRBD2
ASRRGLAGITYNEQF
>TRBJ1-6|TRBV19|TRBD1
ASSTGQANSPLH
>TRBJ1-2|TRBV19|NA
ASSLGQDYGYT
>TRBJ2-2|TRBV6-2/TRBV6-3|TRBD1
ASSGRTGLAGELF
>TRBJ2-3|TRBV5-8|TRBD2
ASSLPRGGRTDTQY
>TRBJ2-2|TRBV5-6|TRBD2
ASSRLAGTGELF
>TRBJ2-7|TRBV25-1|TRBD2
ASSEQLAASYEQY
>TRBJ1-5|TRBV3-1/TRBV3-2|NA
ASSQDYQSDQPQH
>TRBJ2-4|TRBV28|TRBD1
ASSTRTGSNIQY
>TRBJ2-3|TRBV9|NA
ASSVTTSPDTQY
>TRBJ2-5|TRBV5-1|TRBD2
ASKAIAGAGQTQY
>TRBJ2-7|TRBV5-1|TRBD1
ASSLETGVEYEQY
>TRBJ2-3|TRBV25-1|TRBD2
ASSESSGGDTQY
>TRBJ2-3|TRBV3-1/TRBV3-2|TRBD2
ASSQAGGVDTQY
>TRBJ2-5|TRBV9|TRBD1
ASSVTGGQETQY
>TRBJ2-5|TRBV7-2|TRBD2
ASSLVASGGGETQY
>TRBJ2-7|TRBV3-1/TRBV3-2|TRBD2
ASSFRLAATYEQY
>TRBJ1-2|TRBV12-3/TRBV12-4|NA
ASSGTGYYGYT
>TRBJ1-2|TRBV28|NA
ASRGGVWDGYT
>TRBJ2-2|TRBV7-8|NA
ASSSPKWVQGSTGELF
>TRBJ1-2|TRBV6-4|NA
ASSGAGFYGYT
>TRBJ1-6|TRBV7-2|TRBD1
ASSLAATGYNSPLH
>TRBJ2-7|TRBV6-4|NA
ASSRVVDSSYEQY
>TRBJ2-2|TRBV3-1/TRBV3-2|TRBD1
ASRPGTDTGELF
>TRBJ1-6|TRBV11-2|NA
ASSSGGSYNSPLH
>TRBJ2-7|TRBV4-2|TRBD2
ASSQDLSTSGNPYEQY
>TRBJ2-1|TRBV18|NA
ASSPAREAEQF
>TRBJ1-2|TRBV4-3|NA
ASSQDRGKGGT
>TRBJ2-5|TRBV5-1|TRBD1
ASCPGTVKETQY
>TRBJ1-1|TRBV9|NA
ASSPGSGGAEAF